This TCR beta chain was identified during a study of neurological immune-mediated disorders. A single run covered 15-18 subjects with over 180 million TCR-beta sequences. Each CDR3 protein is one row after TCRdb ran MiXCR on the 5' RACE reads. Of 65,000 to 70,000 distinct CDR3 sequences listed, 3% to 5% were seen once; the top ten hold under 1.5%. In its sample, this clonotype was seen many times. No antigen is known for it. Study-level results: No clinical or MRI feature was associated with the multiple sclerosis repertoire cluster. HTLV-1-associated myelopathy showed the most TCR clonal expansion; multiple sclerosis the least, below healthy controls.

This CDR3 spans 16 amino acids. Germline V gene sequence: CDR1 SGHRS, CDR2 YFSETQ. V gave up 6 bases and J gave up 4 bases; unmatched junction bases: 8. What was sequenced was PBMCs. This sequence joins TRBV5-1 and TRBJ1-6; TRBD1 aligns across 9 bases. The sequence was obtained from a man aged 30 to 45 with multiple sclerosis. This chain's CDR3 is CASTPGTGFYNSPLHF. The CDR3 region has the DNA TGCGCCAGCACCCCGGGGACAGGGTTTTATAATTCACCCCTCCACTTT.